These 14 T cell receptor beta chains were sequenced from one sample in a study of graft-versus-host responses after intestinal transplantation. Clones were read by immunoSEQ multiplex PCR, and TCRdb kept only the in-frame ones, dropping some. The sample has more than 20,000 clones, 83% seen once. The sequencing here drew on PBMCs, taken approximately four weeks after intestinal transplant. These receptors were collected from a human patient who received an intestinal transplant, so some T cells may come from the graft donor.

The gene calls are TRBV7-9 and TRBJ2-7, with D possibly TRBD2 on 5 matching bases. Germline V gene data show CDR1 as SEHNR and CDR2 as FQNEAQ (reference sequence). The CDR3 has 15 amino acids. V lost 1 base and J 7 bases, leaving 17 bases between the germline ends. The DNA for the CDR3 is TGTGCCAGCAGCTTAGGGGGAGCGACCCTTCGGGAGCAGTACTTC. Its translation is CASSLGGATLREQYF.

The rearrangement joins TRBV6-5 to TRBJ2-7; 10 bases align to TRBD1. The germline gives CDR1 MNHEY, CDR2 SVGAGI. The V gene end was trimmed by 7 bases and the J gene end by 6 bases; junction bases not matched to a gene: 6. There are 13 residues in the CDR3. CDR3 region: CASTWDRGREQYF. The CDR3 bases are TGTGCCAGCACCTGGGACAGGGGTCGCGAGCAGTACTTC.

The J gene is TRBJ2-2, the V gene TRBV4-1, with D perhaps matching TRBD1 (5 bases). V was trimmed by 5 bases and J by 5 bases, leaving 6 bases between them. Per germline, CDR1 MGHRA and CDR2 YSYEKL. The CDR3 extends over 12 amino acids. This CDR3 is CASSSGTGELFF. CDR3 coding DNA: TGCGCCAGCAGCTCAGGGACCGGGGAGCTGTTTTTT.

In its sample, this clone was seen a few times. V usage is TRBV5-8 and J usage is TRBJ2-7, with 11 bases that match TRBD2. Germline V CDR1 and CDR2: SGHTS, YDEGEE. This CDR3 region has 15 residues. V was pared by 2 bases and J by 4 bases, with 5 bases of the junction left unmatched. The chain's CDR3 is CASSLTSGSSYEQYF. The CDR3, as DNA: TGTGCCAGCAGCTTAACTAGCGGGAGTTCTTACGAGCAGTACTTC.

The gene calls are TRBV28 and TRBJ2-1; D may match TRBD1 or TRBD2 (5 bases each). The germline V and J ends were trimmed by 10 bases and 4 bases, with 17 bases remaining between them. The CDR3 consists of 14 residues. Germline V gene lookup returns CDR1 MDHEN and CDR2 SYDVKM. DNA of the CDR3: TGTGCCACCCTCCGAGGGACCGAGTACAATGAGCAGTTCTTC. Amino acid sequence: CATLRGTEYNEQFF.

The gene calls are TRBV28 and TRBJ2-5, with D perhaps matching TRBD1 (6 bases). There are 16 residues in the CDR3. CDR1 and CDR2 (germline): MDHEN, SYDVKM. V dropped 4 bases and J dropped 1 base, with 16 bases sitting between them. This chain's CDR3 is CASSWENRESQETQYF. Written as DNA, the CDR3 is TGTGCCAGCAGTTGGGAAAACAGGGAGTCCCAAGAGACCCAGTACTTC.

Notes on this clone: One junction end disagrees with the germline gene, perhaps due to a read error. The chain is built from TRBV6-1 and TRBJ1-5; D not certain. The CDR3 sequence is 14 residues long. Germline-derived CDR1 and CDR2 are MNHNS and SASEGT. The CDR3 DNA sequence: TGTGCCAGCAGTGAAGCGCTGGGGAATCAGGCCCAGCATTTT. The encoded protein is CASSEALGNQAQHF.

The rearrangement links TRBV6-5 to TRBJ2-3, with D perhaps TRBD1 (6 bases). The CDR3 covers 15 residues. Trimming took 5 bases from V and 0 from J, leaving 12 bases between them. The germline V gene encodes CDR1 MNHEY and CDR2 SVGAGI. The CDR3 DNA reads TGTGCCAGCAGTAAGGTGGGGGCTAGCACAGATACGCAGTATTTT. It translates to CASSKVGASTDTQYF.

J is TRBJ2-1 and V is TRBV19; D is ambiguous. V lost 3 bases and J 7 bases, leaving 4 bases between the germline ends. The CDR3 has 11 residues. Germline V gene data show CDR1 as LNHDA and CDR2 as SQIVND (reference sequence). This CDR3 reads CASSMANEQFF. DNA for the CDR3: TGTGCCAGTAGTATGGCGAATGAGCAGTTCTTC.

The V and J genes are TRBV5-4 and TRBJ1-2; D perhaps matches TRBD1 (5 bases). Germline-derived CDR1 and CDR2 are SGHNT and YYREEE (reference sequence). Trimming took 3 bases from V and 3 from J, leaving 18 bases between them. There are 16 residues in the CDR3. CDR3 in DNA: TGTGCCAGCAGCTCTCCGACAGTGGGTTGGGACTATGGCTACACCTTC. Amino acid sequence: CASSSPTVGWDYGYTF.

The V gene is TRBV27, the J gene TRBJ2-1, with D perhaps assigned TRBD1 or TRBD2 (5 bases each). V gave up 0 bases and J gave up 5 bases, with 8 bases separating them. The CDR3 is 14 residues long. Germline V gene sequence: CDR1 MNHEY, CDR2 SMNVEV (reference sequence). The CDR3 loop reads CASSLSPGHNEQFF. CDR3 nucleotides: TGTGCCAGCAGTTTATCGCCGGGGCACAATGAGCAGTTCTTC.

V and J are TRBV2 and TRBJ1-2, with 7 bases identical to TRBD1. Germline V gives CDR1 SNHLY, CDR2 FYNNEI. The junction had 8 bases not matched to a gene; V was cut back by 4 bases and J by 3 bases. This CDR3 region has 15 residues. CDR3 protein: CASSAQGQPYYGYTF. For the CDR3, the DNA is TGTGCCAGCAGTGCACAGGGACAGCCTTACTATGGCTACACCTTC.

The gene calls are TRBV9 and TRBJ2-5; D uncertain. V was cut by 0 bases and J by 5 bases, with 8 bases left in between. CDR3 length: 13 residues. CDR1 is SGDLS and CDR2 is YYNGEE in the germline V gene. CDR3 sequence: CASSVVIWETQYF. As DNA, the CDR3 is TGTGCCAGCAGCGTAGTGATTTGGGAGACCCAGTACTTC.

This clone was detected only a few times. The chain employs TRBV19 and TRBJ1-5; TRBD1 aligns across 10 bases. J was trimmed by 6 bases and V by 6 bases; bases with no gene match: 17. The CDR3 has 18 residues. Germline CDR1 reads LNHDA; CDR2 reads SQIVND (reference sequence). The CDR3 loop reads CASSRETGGVLVRQPQHF. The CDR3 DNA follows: TGTGCCAGTAGCCGGGAGACAGGGGGCGTTTTGGTCCGTCAGCCCCAGCATTTT.